This T cell receptor beta chain stems from a study of shared clonotypes between healthy human individuals (dated by TCRdb to about 2020). Looking at the study overall: Two women and three men aged 18 to 49 years were included in the cohort. For each donor, CD4 naive and CD4 memory were each given three plates, CD8 naive was given two plates, and CD8 memory was given one plate. To estimate repertoire size and how much clonotypes are shared between individuals, the study performed deep sequencing of blood TCR repertoires from roughly five healthy adults. Different laboratories and diverse techniques were used to prepare libraries and sequence TCR repertoires, to increase sequencing depth and limit assay-specific biases. Leukapheresis yielded between about 0.94 and 10 billion PBMCs per donor. Results and caveats for the whole study, not just this receptor: Based on pairwise subsampling, the degree of clonotype sharing among donors was expected to be affected by sequencing depth. Roughly 5% of naive CD4, 3% to 3.5% of naive CD8, roughly 2.4% of memory CD4, and around 0.4% of memory CD8 clonotypes were shared across several donors. Because the study included a small number of donors, the genetic and exposure-history diversity represented was limited. Compared with non-shared clonotypes, the clonotypes found in all four sorted-subset donors had higher generation probabilities. Sampling was restricted to blood, and TCR repertoires in tissue are likely to differ from TCR repertoires in blood. Even with the large sequencing depth, rarefaction of the sorted-subset datasets indicated that sequencing was incomplete. Larger estimated clonotype richness was generally found for naive subsets than for memory subsets.

On this clone: Which antigen it targets is not known. Base quality data are lacking; no much larger clone is found one base away.

The donors were healthy, HIV-negative adults who had no recently reported acute infections or vaccinations. Only Caucasian adults living in Nashville, Tennessee, USA were represented among the donors. CD8 memory samples consisted of magnetically selected CD45RO+ cells combined with CCR7-negative CD45RA+ effector memory (TemRA) cells. After blood collection by leukapheresis, PBMCs were isolated using Ficoll-Histopaque density gradient centrifugation and then cryopreserved in the vapor phase of liquid nitrogen. Purity and quantity of every magnetically sorted T cell population were checked by analytical flow cytometry. Genomic DNA was isolated from every sorted fraction and measured by UV absorbance on a Nanodrop 2000c. From the cysteine up to the phenylalanine, the CDR3 has a length of 13 residues. Just CDR3 DNA is preserved here, 39 bases in frame from base 1. CDR1 and CDR2 are drawn from the germline V gene: SNHLY, FYNNEI. The V end loses 2 bases and the J end loses 5 bases, and a stretch of 10 bases separates them.

TCR CDR3 regions were amplified from genomic DNA by multiplex PCR using the deep immunoSEQ assay. Genomic DNA extracted from each cell subset was distributed evenly over all wells of several immunoSEQ 96-well plates, and each plate served as one replicate. For sorted subsets, each replicate PCR was loaded with approximately 200 ng genomic DNA, equivalent to 30,000 or so T cell genomes. Purified libraries were quantified with a Qubit 3.0 fluorometer, sized on a Bioanalyzer 2100, and re-quantified with the KAPA Library Quantification kit. Each immunoSEQ 96-well plate was sequenced on its own single-read 150-cycle Illumina NextSeq 550 flow cell. On the authors' methods: Because the immunoSEQ output held only junctional sequences and lacked quality scores, the filtering could not match the filtering applied to full-length reads. Sequences were annotated with PyIR, a Python wrapper for IgBLAST v1.9, and V/J genes and CDR3 were assigned using IMGT germline references. Reads were removed for weak V/J assignments (E-value above 1e-6), missing CDR3, stop codons, out-of-frame junctions, or ambiguous translated residues. V3J clonotypes were defined by identical inferred V gene, J gene, and CDR3 amino acid sequence. The percentage overlap between two repertoires was calculated by dividing the number of shared unique clonotypes by the size of the smaller repertoire. Richness of each repertoire was evaluated using RTK rarefaction, the Chao1 estimator, and Recon v2.1 estimates of unobserved clonotypes. OLGA was used to compute generation probabilities for all TCRbeta clonotypes that the gDNA method yielded from a few donors. TCRdb holds this immuneACCESS table with in-frame rearrangements only. Some clones are missing; in checked studies, unresolved V genes explain under half, and the rest has no known cause. For V, J and clone size, that table is used; D and trimming come from the DNA. The sample contains around 690,000 clones, around 91% of them found a single time. The ten top clones hold less than 40% of the sample.

Specimen: memory CD8+ T cells from PBMCs. What the cell subset or site label conveys for this sample: CD45RO+ cells pooled with CCR7-negative TemRA cells. The rearrangement combines TRBV2 with TRBJ2-7; no D segment can be confidently identified. The receptor was derived from a young man in good health. Some clones in this sample may be carry-over from other donors' samples. The DNA reads TGTGCCAGCAGTGAAAGTGGTATCCACGAGCAGTACTTC. Protein translation: CASSESGIHEQYF.